Listed here are 5 T cell receptor beta chains from one sample, sequenced in a study of patients and donors after allogeneic stem cell transplantation. TCRdb re-derived calls from the RT-PCR reads in MiXCR, one entry per CDR3 protein. This sample has roughly 960,000 distinct CDR3 sequences, with under 20% found just once. Sample: blood, either unsorted or a sorted T cell fraction (not recorded which). Every receptor here comes from a human donor who was either an allogeneic HSCT recipient or a stem cell or donor lymphocyte infusion donor (not recorded which). It is not recorded whose cells these are; they may come from a transplant donor.

This clonotype was seen a handful of times. The chain employs TRBV5-1 and TRBJ1-6; D is perhaps TRBD1 (6 bases). This CDR3 is 15 amino acids long. V lost 3 bases, J lost 8 bases, and 15 bases lay in between. Germline CDR1 is SGHRS and CDR2 is YFSETQ. This CDR3 reads CASSSQRQGHSPLHF. The CDR3 DNA sequence: TGCGCCAGCAGCTCTCAGCGCCAGGGGCATTCACCCCTCCACTTT.

This chain joins TRBV9 and TRBJ2-7; no reliable D call. Germline V CDR1 and CDR2: SGDLS, YYNGEE. The CDR3 extends over 13 amino acids. V shed 0 bases and J shed 5 bases, with 9 bases lying between them. As DNA, the CDR3 is TGTGCCAGCAGCGTAGGGTACACGGACGAGCAGTACTTC. Protein: CASSVGYTDEQYF. The whole variable domain, filled in from reference TRBV9 and TRBJ2-7, reads DSGVTQTPKHLITATGQRVTLRCSPRSGDLSVYWYQQSLDQGLQFLIQYYNGEERAKGNILERFSAQQFPDLHSELNLSSLELGDSALYFCASSVGYTDEQYFGPGTRLTVT.

This clonotype was seen more than once but under ten times. The chain couples TRBV7-3 to TRBJ2-3, with D uncertain. Germline CDR1 reads SGHTA; CDR2 reads FQGTGA. This CDR3 has 14 residues. V lost 5 bases and J 4 bases, leaving 13 bases between the germline ends. This CDR3 is CASSPTVAPDTQYF. CDR3 in DNA: TGTGCCAGCAGCCCCACGGTGGCCCCAGATACGCAGTATTTT.

This sequence joins TRBV3-1 and TRBJ1-1, with a possible D match to TRBD1 (5 bases). From germline, CDR1 is LGHDT and CDR2 YNNKEL (reference sequence). The V and J ends lost 1 base and 11 bases respectively, with 17 bases between them. The CDR3 is made up of 14 amino acids. The CDR3 DNA reads as TGTGCCAGCAGCCAAGCGGGGACGCCCATTGGGGCTTTCTTT. Its protein is CASSQAGTPIGAFF.

This clonotype was found many times. The chain is built from TRBV24-1 and TRBJ1-2; perhaps TRBD1 as D (5 bases). The germline V gene has CDR1 KGHDR and CDR2 SFDVKD. With 3 bases removed from V and 2 bases from J, the gap between germline ends came to 12 bases. The CDR3 loop spans 15 amino acids. CDR3 in amino acids: CATSDPGDTNYGYTF. The CDR3, as DNA: TGTGCCACCAGTGATCCGGGGGATACCAACTATGGCTACACCTTC.